This T cell receptor (beta chain) originates from a study of technical replicates of blood from several donors. The method was immunoSEQ multiplex PCR; TCRdb's version includes in-frame clones alone and lacks a portion of them. Among tens of thousands of clones listed, over 75% were seen once. This clone was observed once. Trimming took 5 bases from V and 3 from J, leaving 5 bases between them. The CDR3 extends over 10 amino acids. Germline lookup yields CDR1 SQVTM and CDR2 ANQGSEA. This receptor was taken from a human donor in good health. The specimen sequenced was T cells isolated from PBMCs. The V call is TRBV29-1, the J call TRBJ2-7; the D is unclear. The DNA for the CDR3 is TGCAGCGTTTATAGCTACGAGCAGTACTTC. Translating gives CSVYSYEQYF.